The clone carrying this TCR beta chain was recorded a few times. Its antigen remains unidentified. Germline values: CDR1 MGHRA, CDR2 YSYEKL. The CDR3 is made up of 15 amino acids. The V gene lost 0 bases and the J gene lost 9 bases, with 12 bases spanning the gap. This sample was taken from a study of T cell responses to AZD1222 COVID-19 vaccine. Study-level points and caveats: Unmutated regions of variants are reportedly targeted by nearly half of spike-specific TCRs. Across the whole spike, CD4 TCRs peaked at regions 160-218 and 743-854. At baseline, just 5 or 6 AZD1222 recipients tested seropositive. Clonal diversity was possibly underestimated, and the donors were mostly white British, with more females.

TCRdb's table, derived via immunoSEQ multiplex PCR, lists solely in-frame clones and lacks some. The repertoire holds 100,000 to 130,000 clones, approximately 90% seen once, with less than 25% in the top ten. J is TRBJ1-6 and V is TRBV4-1; TRBD1 might be the D (6 bases). The source of this sequence is an adult in good health. Sample: peripheral blood, taken on day 0 of AZD1222 vaccination. CDR3 residues: CASSQDAGVGSPLHF. The CDR3 DNA reads as TGCGCCAGCAGCCAAGATGCAGGGGTCGGTTCACCCCTCCACTTT.